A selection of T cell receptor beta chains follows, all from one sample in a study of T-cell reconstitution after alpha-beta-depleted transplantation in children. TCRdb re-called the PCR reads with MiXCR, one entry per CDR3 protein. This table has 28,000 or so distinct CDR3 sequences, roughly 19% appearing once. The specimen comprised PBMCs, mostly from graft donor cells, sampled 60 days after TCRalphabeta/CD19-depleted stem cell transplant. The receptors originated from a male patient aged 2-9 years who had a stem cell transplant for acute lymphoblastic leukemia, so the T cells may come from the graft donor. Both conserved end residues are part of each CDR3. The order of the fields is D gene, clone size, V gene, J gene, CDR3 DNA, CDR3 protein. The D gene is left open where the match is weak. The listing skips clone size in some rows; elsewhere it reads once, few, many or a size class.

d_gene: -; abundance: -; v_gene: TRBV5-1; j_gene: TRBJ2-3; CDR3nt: TGCGCCAGCAGCCAGACAGATACGCAGTATTTT; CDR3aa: CASSQTDTQYF
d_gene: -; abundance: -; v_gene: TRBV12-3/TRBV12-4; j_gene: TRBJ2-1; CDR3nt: TGTGCCAGCTCGTCGGACAGTTCCTACAATGAGCAGTTCTTC; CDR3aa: CASSSDSSYNEQFF
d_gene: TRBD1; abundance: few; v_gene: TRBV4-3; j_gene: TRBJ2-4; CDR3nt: TGCGCCAGCAGCCAAACAGGGGACATTCAGTACTTC; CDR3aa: CASSQTGDIQYF
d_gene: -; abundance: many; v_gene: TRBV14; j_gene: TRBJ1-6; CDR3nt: TGTGCCAGCAGCCAAGACCCCAGATCACCCCTCCACTTT; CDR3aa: CASSQDPRSPLHF
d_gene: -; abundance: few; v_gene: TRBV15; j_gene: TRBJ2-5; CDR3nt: TGTGCCACCAGCAGAGGTCCGGGACTGCGAGAGACCCAGTACTTC; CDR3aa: CATSRGPGLRETQYF
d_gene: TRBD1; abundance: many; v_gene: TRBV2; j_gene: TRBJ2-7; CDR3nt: TGTGCCAGCAGGGTTGGGGACAGGGGCCGGGAGCAGTACTTC; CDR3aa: CASRVGDRGREQYF
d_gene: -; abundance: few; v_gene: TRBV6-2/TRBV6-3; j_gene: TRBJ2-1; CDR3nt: TGTGCCAGCAGTTACAGACCCCTACAATCCCCACGGGATGAGCAGTTCTTC; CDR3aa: CASSYRPLQSPRDEQFF
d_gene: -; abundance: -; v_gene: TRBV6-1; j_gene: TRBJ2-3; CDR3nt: TGTGCCAGCCGCCAGGGCCCCCCCGGTACGCAGTATTTT; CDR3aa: CASRQGPPGTQYF
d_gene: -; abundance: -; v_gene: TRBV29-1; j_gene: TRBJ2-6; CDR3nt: TGCAGCGTTCTGACAGTTATTGGGGCCAACGTCCTGACTTTC; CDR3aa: CSVLTVIGANVLTF
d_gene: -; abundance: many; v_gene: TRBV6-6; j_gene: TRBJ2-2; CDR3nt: TGTGCCAGCAGTTACCCCTCCGGGGAGCTGTTTTTT; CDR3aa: CASSYPSGELFF
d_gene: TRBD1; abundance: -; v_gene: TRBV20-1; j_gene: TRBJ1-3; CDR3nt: TGCAGTGCTAGCCTATTAGTACCGGGGGACAGAGGAGGAAACACCATATATTTT; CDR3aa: CSASLLVPGDRGGNTIYF
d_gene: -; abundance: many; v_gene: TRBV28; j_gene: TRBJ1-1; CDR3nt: TGTGCCAGCAGTCCTCCGACAGATCAGGGCACTGAAGCTTTCTTT; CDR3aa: CASSPPTDQGTEAFF
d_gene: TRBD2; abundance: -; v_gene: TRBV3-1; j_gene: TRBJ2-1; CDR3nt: TGTGCCAGCAGCCAAGATCTTACTAGCGGCTCCTACAATGAGCAGTTCTTC; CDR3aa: CASSQDLTSGSYNEQFF
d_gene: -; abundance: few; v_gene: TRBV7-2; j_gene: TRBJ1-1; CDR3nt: TGTGCCAGCAGCTTAGCGCCGGGGATGAACACTGAAGCTTTCTTT; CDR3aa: CASSLAPGMNTEAFF
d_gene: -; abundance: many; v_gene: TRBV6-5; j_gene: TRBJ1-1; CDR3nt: TGTGCCAGCAGTTTAACAGGAGAGAACACTGAAGCTTTCTTT; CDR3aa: CASSLTGENTEAFF
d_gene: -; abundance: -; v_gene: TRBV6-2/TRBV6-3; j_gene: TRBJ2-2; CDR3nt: TGTGCCAGCAGTTACGGGGACACCGGGGAGCTGTTTTTT; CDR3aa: CASSYGDTGELFF
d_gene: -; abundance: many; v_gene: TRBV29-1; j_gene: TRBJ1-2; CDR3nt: TGCAGCGTCCTCAAGGGTGATAGCCTGGTGGGCTACACCTTC; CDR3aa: CSVLKGDSLVGYTF